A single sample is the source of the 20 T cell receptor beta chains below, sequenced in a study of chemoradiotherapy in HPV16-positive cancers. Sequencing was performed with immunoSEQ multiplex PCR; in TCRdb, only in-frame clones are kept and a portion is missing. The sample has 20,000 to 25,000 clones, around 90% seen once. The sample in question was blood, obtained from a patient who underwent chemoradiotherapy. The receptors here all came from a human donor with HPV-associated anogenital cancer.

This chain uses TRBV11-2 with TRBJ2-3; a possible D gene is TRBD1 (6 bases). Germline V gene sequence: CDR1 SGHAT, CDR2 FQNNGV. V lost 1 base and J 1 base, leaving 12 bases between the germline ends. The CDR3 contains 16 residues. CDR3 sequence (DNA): TGTGCCAGCAGCTTAGTGGGGCCAGGGGGCACAGATACGCAGTATTTT. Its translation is CASSLVGPGGTDTQYF.

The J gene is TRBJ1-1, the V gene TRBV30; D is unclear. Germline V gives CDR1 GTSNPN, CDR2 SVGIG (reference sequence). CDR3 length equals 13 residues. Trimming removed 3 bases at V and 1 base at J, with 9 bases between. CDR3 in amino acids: CAWRLDGNTEAFF. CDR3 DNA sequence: TGTGCCTGGAGACTGGACGGGAACACTGAAGCTTTCTTT.

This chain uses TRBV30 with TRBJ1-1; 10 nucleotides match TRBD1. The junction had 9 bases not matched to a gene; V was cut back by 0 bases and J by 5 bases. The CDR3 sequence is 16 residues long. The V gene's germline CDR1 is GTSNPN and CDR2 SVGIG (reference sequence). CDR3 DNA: TGTGCCTGGAGTGTCCCTAGGACAGGGGGAGGGACTGAAGCTTTCTTT. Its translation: CAWSVPRTGGGTEAFF.

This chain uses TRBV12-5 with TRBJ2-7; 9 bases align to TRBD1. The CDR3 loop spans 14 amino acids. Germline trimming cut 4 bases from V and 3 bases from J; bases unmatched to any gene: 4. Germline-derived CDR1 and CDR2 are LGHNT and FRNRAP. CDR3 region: CASGSGQGNYEQYF. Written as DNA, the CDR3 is TGTGCTAGTGGTTCGGGACAGGGCAACTACGAGCAGTACTTC.

Written as DNA, the CDR3 is TGTGCCAGCAGTGACAGGGGCGAGCGAAGTGGCTACACCTTC. It translates to CASSDRGERSGYTF. The gene calls are TRBV2 and TRBJ1-2; possible D gene TRBD1, 6 bases. Germline V gene sequence: CDR1 SNHLY, CDR2 FYNNEI. This CDR3 has 14 amino acids. Trimming cost V 3 bases and J 7 bases, with 15 bases left between them.

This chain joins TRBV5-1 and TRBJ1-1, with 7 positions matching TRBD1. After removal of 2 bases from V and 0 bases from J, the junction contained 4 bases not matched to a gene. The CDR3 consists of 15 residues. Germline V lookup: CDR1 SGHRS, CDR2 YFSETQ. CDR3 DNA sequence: TGCGCCAGCAGCTTCTCCACAGGGGTGAACACTGAAGCTTTCTTT. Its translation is CASSFSTGVNTEAFF.

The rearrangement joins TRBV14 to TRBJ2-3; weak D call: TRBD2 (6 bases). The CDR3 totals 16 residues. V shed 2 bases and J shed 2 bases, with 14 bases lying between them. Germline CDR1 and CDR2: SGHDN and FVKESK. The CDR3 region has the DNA TGTGCCAGCAGCCAACTCCAGACTAGTCCCACAGATACGCAGTATTTT. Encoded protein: CASSQLQTSPTDTQYF.

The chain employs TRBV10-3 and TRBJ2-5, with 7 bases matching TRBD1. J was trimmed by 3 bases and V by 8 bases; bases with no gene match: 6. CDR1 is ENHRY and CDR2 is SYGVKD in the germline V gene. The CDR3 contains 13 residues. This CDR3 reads CAIGKDREETQYF. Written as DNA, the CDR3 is TGTGCCATCGGAAAAGACAGGGAAGAGACCCAGTACTTC.

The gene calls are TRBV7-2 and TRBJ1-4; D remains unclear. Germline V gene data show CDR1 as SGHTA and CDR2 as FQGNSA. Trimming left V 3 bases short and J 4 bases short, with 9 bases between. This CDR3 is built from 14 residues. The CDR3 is CASSFSENNEKLFF. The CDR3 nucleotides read TGTGCCAGCAGCTTTTCGGAGAATAATGAAAAACTGTTTTTT.

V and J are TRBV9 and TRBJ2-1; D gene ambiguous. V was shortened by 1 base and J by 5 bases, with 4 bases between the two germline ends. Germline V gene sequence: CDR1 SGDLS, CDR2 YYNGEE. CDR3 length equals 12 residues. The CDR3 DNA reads TGTGCCAGCAGCGTACTAGACAATGAGCAGTTCTTC. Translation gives CASSVLDNEQFF. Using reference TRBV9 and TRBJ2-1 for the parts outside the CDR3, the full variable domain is DSGVTQTPKHLITATGQRVTLRCSPRSGDLSVYWYQQSLDQGLQFLIQYYNGEERAKGNILERFSAQQFPDLHSELNLSSLELGDSALYFCASSVLDNEQFFGPGTRLTVL.

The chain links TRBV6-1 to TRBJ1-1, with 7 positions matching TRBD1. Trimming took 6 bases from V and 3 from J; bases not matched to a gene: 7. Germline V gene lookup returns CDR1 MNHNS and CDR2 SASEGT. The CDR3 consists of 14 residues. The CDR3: CASRATGEYTEAFF. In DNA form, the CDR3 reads TGTGCCAGCAGGGCCACAGGGGAATACACTGAAGCTTTCTTT.

CDR3 sequence: CAWSVQAGYGDTQYF. CDR3 nucleotides: TGTGCCTGGAGTGTACAGGCGGGGTACGGAGATACGCAGTATTTT. V usage is TRBV30 and J usage is TRBJ2-3, with TRBD2 as a possible D gene (6 bases). The CDR3 contains 15 residues. V lost 0 bases to trimming and J lost 5 bases, with 15 bases between them. The germline V gene has CDR1 GTSNPN and CDR2 SVGIG (reference sequence).

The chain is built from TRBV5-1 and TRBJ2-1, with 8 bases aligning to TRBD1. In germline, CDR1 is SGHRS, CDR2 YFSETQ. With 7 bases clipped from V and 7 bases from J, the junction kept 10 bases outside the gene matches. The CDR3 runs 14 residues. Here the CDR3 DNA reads TGCGCCAGCCGACGGACAGGGTTTATTAATGAGCAGTTCTTC. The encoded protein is CASRRTGFINEQFF.

The DNA for the CDR3 is TGTGCCAGCAGTGTCTCTAGTGGCATTATTGAGACCCAGTACTTC. Translated: CASSVSSGIIETQYF. The chain has TRBV6-1 and TRBJ2-5, with D hard to call. Trimming stripped 4 bases from V and 5 bases from J, with 17 bases between. CDR3 length equals 15 residues. The germline V gene has CDR1 MNHNS and CDR2 SASEGT.

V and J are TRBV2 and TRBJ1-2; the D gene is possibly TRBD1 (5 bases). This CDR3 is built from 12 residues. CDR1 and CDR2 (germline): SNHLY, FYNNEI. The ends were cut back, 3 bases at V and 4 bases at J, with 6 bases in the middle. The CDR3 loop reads CASSDRVYGYTF. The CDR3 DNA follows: TGTGCCAGCAGTGACAGGGTCTATGGCTACACCTTC.

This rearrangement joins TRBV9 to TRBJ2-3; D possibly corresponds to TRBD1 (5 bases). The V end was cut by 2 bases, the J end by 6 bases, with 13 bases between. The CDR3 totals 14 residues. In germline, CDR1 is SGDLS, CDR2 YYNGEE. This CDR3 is CASSVSRVGDTQYF. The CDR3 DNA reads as TGTGCCAGCAGCGTTAGCAGGGTCGGGGATACGCAGTATTTT.

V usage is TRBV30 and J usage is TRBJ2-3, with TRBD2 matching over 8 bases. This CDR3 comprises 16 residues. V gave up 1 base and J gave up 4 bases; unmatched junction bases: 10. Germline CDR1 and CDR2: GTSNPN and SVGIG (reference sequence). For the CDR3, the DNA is TGTGCCTGGAGTGGGGGGTTAGCGGGGTGGGCAGATACGCAGTATTTT. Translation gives CAWSGGLAGWADTQYF.

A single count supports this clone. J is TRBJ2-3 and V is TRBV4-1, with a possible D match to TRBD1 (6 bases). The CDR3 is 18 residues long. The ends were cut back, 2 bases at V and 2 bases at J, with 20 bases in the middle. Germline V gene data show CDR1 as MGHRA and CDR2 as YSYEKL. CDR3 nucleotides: TGCGCCAGCAGCCAATATCTTTTTGGGGGCCGGTCCACAGATACGCAGTATTTT. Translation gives CASSQYLFGGRSTDTQYF.

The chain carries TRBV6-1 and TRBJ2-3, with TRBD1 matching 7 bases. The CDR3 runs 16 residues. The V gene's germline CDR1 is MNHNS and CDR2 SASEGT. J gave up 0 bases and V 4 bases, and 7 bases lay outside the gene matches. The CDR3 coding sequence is TGTGCCAGCAGTGCCCGACAGGGAACTAGCACAGATACGCAGTATTTT. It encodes CASSARQGTSTDTQYF.

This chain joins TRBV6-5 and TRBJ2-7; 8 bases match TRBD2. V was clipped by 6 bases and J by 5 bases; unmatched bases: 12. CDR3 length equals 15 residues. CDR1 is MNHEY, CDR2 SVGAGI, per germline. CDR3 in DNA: TGTGCCAGCAGCCAAAAGCGGGGGCAAGTGAACGAGCAGTACTTC. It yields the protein CASSQKRGQVNEQYF.